This T cell receptor beta chain was obtained from a study of beta chain features in type 1 diabetes. Overall study results and limits: More deletions and fewer insertions at VDJ junctions were seen in type 1 diabetes patients.

Of the isolated RNA, all was reverse transcribed, and so the sequenced material was expressed TCRB transcripts. Sequencing was performed with immunoSEQ multiplex PCR; in TCRdb, only in-frame clones are kept and a portion is missing. The sample records around 400,000 clones, around 15% being singletons. As to this clone: Its antigen is currently unknown.

The CDR3 spans 16 residues. CDR1 MNHEY and CDR2 SMNVEV come from the germline V gene (reference sequence). Trimming removed 4 bases at V and 4 bases at J, with 18 bases between. The J gene is TRBJ2-3, the V gene TRBV27; a possible D gene is TRBD2 (6 bases). Material: naive CD4+ T cells from blood. The sequence came from a woman younger than 30 in good health. As DNA, the CDR3 is TGTGCCAGCAGTTCCCTCGGGACTCCTTCTTCAGATACGCAGTATTTT. It codes for CASSSLGTPSSDTQYF.